Below are 21 T cell receptor beta chains sequenced from a single sample in a study of T cell responses to AZD1222 COVID-19 vaccine. Using immunoSEQ multiplex PCR, the repertoire was profiled, and TCRdb retains in-frame clones only, with some absent. The profile covers more than 75,000 clones, with around nine tenths appearing a single time and roughly 7.7% taken by the ten largest. The material was peripheral blood, obtained on day 0 of AZD1222 vaccination. Every receptor here comes from an adult in good health.

CDR3 nucleotides: TGTGCCAGCAGCTCTACTTGGGGTGTAGGGAGAGGGACCCAAGAGACCCAGTACTTC. Translation: CASSSTWGVGRGTQETQYF. The chain joins TRBV5-4 to TRBJ2-5, with D perhaps assigned TRBD1 or TRBD2 (5 bases each). Deletions cut 3 bases from V and 1 base from J, with 25 bases between. This CDR3 comprises 19 residues. Germline CDR1 and CDR2: SGHNT and YYREEE (reference sequence). The full variable domain, with the rest looked up from reference TRBV5-4 and TRBJ2-5, is ETGVTQSPTHLIKTRGQQVTLRCSSQSGHNTVSWYQQALGQGPQFIFQYYREEENGRGNFPPRFSGLQFPNYSSELNVNALELDDSALYLCASSSTWGVGRGTQETQYFGPGTRLLVL.

This sequence joins TRBV7-3 and TRBJ2-7; D is unclear. Germline V lookup: CDR1 SGHTA, CDR2 FQGTGA. The CDR3 consists of 15 residues. V lost 1 base and J 0 bases, leaving 10 bases between the germline ends. The CDR3 bases are TGTGCCAGCAGCTTAAGCGGCGGCAGCTCCTACGAGCAGTACTTC. This codes for CASSLSGGSSYEQYF.

V and J are TRBV28 and TRBJ1-2; D call uncertain. The CDR3 consists of 14 residues. V lost 2 bases, J lost 1 base, and 8 bases lay in between. Germline V gene lookup returns CDR1 MDHEN and CDR2 SYDVKM. CDR3 loop: CASSLGEYNYGYTF. For the CDR3, the DNA is TGTGCCAGCAGTTTAGGAGAGTATAACTATGGCTACACCTTC.

The V call is TRBV7-2, the J call TRBJ1-1, with 7 bases matching TRBD1. The CDR3 extends over 11 amino acids. V was clipped by 5 bases and J by 10 bases; unmatched bases: 4. CDR1 and CDR2 from the germline V gene are SGHTA and FQGNSA. The CDR3 sequence: CASSETGRAFF. The CDR3 nucleotides read TGTGCCAGCAGCGAGACAGGGAGAGCTTTCTTT.

This chain links TRBV5-1 with TRBJ1-6, with 7 bases aligning to TRBD1. V lost 4 bases and J lost 0; bases outside the gene matches: 10. CDR3 length: 18 amino acids. From germline, CDR1 is SGHRS and CDR2 YFSETQ. CDR3 nucleotide sequence: TGCGCCAGCAGCCCGGGACAGCGTCTTAGCTCCTATAATTCACCCCTCCACTTT. It is translated as CASSPGQRLSSYNSPLHF.

This clone was counted at least ten times. The chain joins TRBV2 to TRBJ2-7, with 9 nucleotides matching TRBD2. This CDR3 contains 15 residues. Germline V lookup: CDR1 SNHLY, CDR2 FYNNEI. J was trimmed by 5 bases and V by 6 bases; bases with no gene match: 11. CDR3 sequence (DNA): TGTGCCAGCAGGACCCCGAGGGTAGCGGGAGACGAGCAGTACTTC. Protein product: CASRTPRVAGDEQYF.

The chain is built from TRBV10-1 and TRBJ2-7; D is possibly TRBD1 or TRBD2 (5 bases each). Germline V gene data show CDR1 as WNHNN and CDR2 as SYGVQD (reference sequence). This CDR3 has 13 amino acids. Trimming cost V 8 bases and J 3 bases, with 14 bases left between them. The CDR3 loop is CASPDRGDYEQYF. The CDR3 DNA reads TGCGCCAGCCCCGACAGAGGGGACTACGAGCAGTACTTC.

V is TRBV19 and J is TRBJ1-1; TRBD1 agrees at 8 bases. The CDR3 has 19 amino acids. Germline CDR1 and CDR2: LNHDA and SQIVND (reference sequence). V lost 2 bases, J lost 0 bases, and 14 bases stayed unmatched. The CDR3 DNA reads as TGTGCCAGTAGTATAAGAACAGGGGGGTTCTTGACTCTGAACACTGAAGCTTTCTTT. Its translation is CASSIRTGGFLTLNTEAFF.

This sequence joins TRBV28 and TRBJ2-7; 14 bases are shared with TRBD2. CDR1 and CDR2 from the germline V gene are MDHEN and SYDVKM. The trim removed 7 bases at V and 4 bases at J, leaving 9 bases unmatched. There are 16 residues in the CDR3. CDR3 sequence (DNA): TGTGCCAGCACTCCGGGACTAGCGGGAGTAGGATACGAGCAGTACTTC. The encoded protein is CASTPGLAGVGYEQYF. Drawing the rest from reference TRBV28 and TRBJ2-7, the complete variable domain is DVKVTQSSRYLVKRTGEKVFLECVQDMDHENMFWYRQDPGLGLRLIYFSYDVKMKEKGDIPEGYSVSREKKERFSLILESASTNQTSMYLCASTPGLAGVGYEQYFGPGTRLTVT.

This clone was detected many times. The chain uses TRBV19 and TRBJ2-7; TRBD1 agrees at 12 bases. Per germline, CDR1 LNHDA and CDR2 SQIVND (reference sequence). The CDR3 extends over 15 amino acids. V trimming: 2 bases; J trimming: 6 bases; junction bases outside the gene matches: 5. The CDR3 DNA reads TGTGCCAGTAGTATACAGGGACAGGGGGCGTCCGAGCAGTACTTC. It yields the protein CASSIQGQGASEQYF.

The gene calls are TRBV5-4 and TRBJ1-6; D ambiguous. V lost 3 bases, J lost 5 bases, and 18 bases lay in between. Germline V lookup: CDR1 SGHNT, CDR2 YYREEE (reference sequence). This CDR3 spans 17 amino acids. The CDR3 spells CASSSIHRNTNNSPLHF. Written as DNA, the CDR3 is TGTGCCAGCAGCTCCATTCATAGGAACACAAATAATTCACCCCTCCACTTT.

The chain has TRBV7-9 and TRBJ2-7; 7 nucleotides line up with TRBD2. The junction had 1 base not matched to a gene; V was cut back by 5 bases and J by 6 bases. This CDR3 is built from 11 residues. Per the germline V gene, CDR1 is SEHNR and CDR2 is FQNEAQ (reference sequence). In DNA, the CDR3 is TGTGCCAGCAGCCGCGGGGGCGAGCAGTACTTC. This translates into CASSRGGEQYF.

This sequence joins TRBV5-1 and TRBJ1-2; 8 positions match TRBD1. The V and J ends lost 0 bases and 6 bases, in that order; junction bases with no gene match: 10. Germline CDR1 SGHRS, CDR2 YFSETQ. The CDR3 is 16 amino acids. As DNA, the CDR3 is TGCGCCAGCAGCTTGGTGGGACAGGACGCTGAGCATGGCTACACCTTC. Protein: CASSLVGQDAEHGYTF.

V and J are TRBV29-1 and TRBJ2-7; D not certain. Germline V CDR1 and CDR2: SQVTM, ANQGSEA. The CDR3 contains 15 residues. The ends were cut back, 1 base at V and 3 bases at J, with 16 bases in the middle. CDR3 sequence: CSVEGFHRHRYEQYF. The DNA for the CDR3 is TGCAGCGTTGAAGGGTTCCACCGCCACCGCTACGAGCAGTACTTC.

The rearrangement joins TRBV3-1 (or the pseudogene TRBV3-2) to TRBJ2-1; the match to TRBD1 covers 9 bases. Per the germline V gene, CDR1 is LGHDT and CDR2 is YNNKEL (reference sequence). The CDR3 contains 15 residues. Unmatched junction bases numbered 8, after V lost 2 bases and J lost 9 bases. The CDR3 DNA is TGTGCCAGCAGCCAACCGGGACAGGGTAGCGGTGAGCAGTTCTTC. Its protein product is CASSQPGQGSGEQFF.

With regard to this clone: Other DNA variants within this sample encode the same CDR3. The chain recombines TRBV6-2 or TRBV6-3 with TRBJ1-1; a possible D gene is TRBD1 (6 bases). The ends were cut back, 2 bases at V and 2 bases at J, with 18 bases in the middle. Germline-derived CDR1 and CDR2 are MNHEY and SVGEGT. CDR3 length equals 17 residues. The CDR3 region is CASSYEVVRGRNTEAFF. CDR3 nucleotide sequence: TGTGCCAGCAGTTACGAGGTGGTCAGGGGCAGAAACACTGAAGCTTTCTTT.

V and J are TRBV29-1 and TRBJ2-5, with D unclear. V was trimmed by 4 bases and J by 6 bases, leaving 12 bases between them. CDR1 is SQVTM and CDR2 is ANQGSEA in the germline V gene. The CDR3 totals 12 residues. CDR3 amino acids: CSVGGVGKTQYF. The CDR3, as DNA: TGCAGCGTTGGTGGGGTGGGGAAGACCCAGTACTTC. The complete variable domain, with remaining parts taken from reference TRBV29-1 and TRBJ2-5, reads SAVISQKPSRDICQRGTSLTIQCQVDSQVTMMFWYRQQPGQSLTLIATANQGSEATYESGFVIDKFPISRPNLTFSTLTVSNMSPEDSSIYLCSVGGVGKTQYFGPGTRLLVL.

The chain employs TRBV28 and TRBJ2-3, with 10 bases identical to TRBD2. Germline lookup yields CDR1 MDHEN and CDR2 SYDVKM. The V and J ends lost 4 bases and 6 bases, in that order; junction bases with no gene match: 10. The CDR3 is 16 residues long. CDR3 coding DNA: TGTGCCAGCAGTTCCCCGGGTAGCGGGAGGTTGGATACGCAGTATTTT. Translated, it gives CASSSPGSGRLDTQYF. The full variable domain, its missing parts supplied by reference TRBV28 and TRBJ2-3, is DVKVTQSSRYLVKRTGEKVFLECVQDMDHENMFWYRQDPGLGLRLIYFSYDVKMKEKGDIPEGYSVSREKKERFSLILESASTNQTSMYLCASSSPGSGRLDTQYFGPGTRLTVL.

The J gene is TRBJ2-1, the V gene TRBV28, with 8 nucleotides matching TRBD2. V lost 10 bases to trimming and J lost 1 base; unmatched junction nucleotides: 12. Germline values: CDR1 MDHEN, CDR2 SYDVKM. The length of the CDR3 is 16 residues. CDR3 loop: CATTGLAAQSYNEQFF. The CDR3 nucleotides read TGTGCCACGACTGGACTAGCCGCACAGTCCTACAATGAGCAGTTCTTC.

A single count supports this clone. The chain has TRBV28 and TRBJ1-4; D unclear. Deletions cut 3 bases from V and 0 bases from J, with 14 bases between. This CDR3 contains 17 residues. Germline lookup yields CDR1 MDHEN and CDR2 SYDVKM. CDR3 sequence reads: CASSFFPGRTTNEKLFF. The CDR3 DNA reads as TGTGCCAGCAGTTTTTTTCCGGGGAGAACAACTAATGAAAAACTGTTTTTT.

The chain couples TRBV11-2 to TRBJ2-7; D may be TRBD2 (5 bases). V lost 0 bases and J 2 bases, leaving 8 bases between the germline ends. The CDR3 totals 14 residues. In germline, CDR1 is SGHAT, CDR2 FQNNGV. The CDR3 coding sequence is TGTGCCAGCAGCTTAGATGCTAGCCCCTACGAGCAGTACTTC. This translates into CASSLDASPYEQYF. Based on the CDR3 plus reference TRBV11-2 and TRBJ2-7, the full variable domain is EAGVAQSPRYKIIEKRQSVAFWCNPISGHATLYWYQQILGQGPKLLIQFQNNGVVDDSQLPKDRFSAERLKGVDSTLKIQPAKLEDSAVYLCASSLDASPYEQYFGPGTRLTVT.